A single sample is the source of the 12 T cell receptor beta chains below, sequenced in a study of cytomegalovirus exposure and HLA in healthy donors. The PCR ran on 60 Vbeta and 13 Jbeta primers. Assay used: immunoSEQ multiplex PCR; TCRdb lists only in-frame clones, some missing. The sample carries about 150,000 clones, nearly 80% recorded once. The sample was PBMCs. Receptors originate from a man between 40 and 49 years old in good health and CMV-seropositive.

The V call is TRBV19, the J call TRBJ1-5; 7 bases match TRBD1. Looked up from germline, CDR1 is LNHDA and CDR2 is SQIVND (reference sequence). The V and J ends lost 2 bases and 2 bases, in that order; junction bases with no gene match: 6. This CDR3 comprises 16 residues. The CDR3 nucleotides are TGTGCCAGTAGTATATGGGCCACAGGGGGCAATCAGCCCCAGCATTTT. It specifies CASSIWATGGNQPQHF.

This chain links TRBV7-2 with TRBJ2-3; TRBD2 aligns across 9 bases. This CDR3 has 15 amino acids. Germline loops: CDR1 SGHTA, CDR2 FQGNSA. J was trimmed by 4 bases and V by 7 bases; bases with no gene match: 9. As DNA, the CDR3 is TGTGCCAGCATGTTTAGCGGGAGTAGAGCAGATACGCAGTATTTT. It translates to CASMFSGSRADTQYF.

The genes are TRBV5-1 and TRBJ2-2; D is perhaps TRBD2 (5 bases). The CDR3 is 12 residues long. The germline CDR1 and CDR2 sequences are SGHRS and YFSETQ. V lost 9 bases and J lost 6, with 12 bases in between. CDR3 bases: TGCGCCACCACAATCGGGGCCGGGGAGCTGTTTTTT. This encodes CATTIGAGELFF.

The chain combines TRBV14 with TRBJ2-1; 11 bases agree with TRBD2. The germline CDR1 and CDR2 sequences are SGHDN and FVKESK. V gave up 3 bases and J gave up 5 bases; unmatched junction bases: 6. CDR3 size: 16 residues. The CDR3 loop reads CASSHLTSGIDNEQFF. The CDR3 nucleotides are TGTGCCAGCAGCCACCTGACTAGCGGGATTGACAATGAGCAGTTCTTC.

The chain links TRBV2 to TRBJ2-1; 8 bases map to TRBD1. The junction had 7 bases not matched to a gene; V was cut back by 7 bases and J by 5 bases. CDR3 length: 14 amino acids. Germline loops: CDR1 SNHLY, CDR2 FYNNEI. CDR3 loop: CASKGQVSHNEQFF. CDR3 coding DNA: TGTGCCAGCAAGGGACAGGTATCACACAATGAGCAGTTCTTC. The full variable domain, rest sourced from reference TRBV2 and TRBJ2-1, is EPEVTQTPSHQVTQMGQEVILRCVPISNHLYFYWYRQILGQKVEFLVSFYNNEISEKSEIFDDQFSVERPDGSNFTLKIRSTKLEDSAMYFCASKGQVSHNEQFFGPGTRLTVL.

The chain carries TRBV5-8 and TRBJ1-1; D not resolved. CDR1 is SGHTS and CDR2 is YDEGEE in the germline V gene. The CDR3 has 14 residues. The germline V and J ends were trimmed by 2 bases and 5 bases, with 13 bases remaining between them. The CDR3 DNA reads TGTGCCAGCAGCTTTTACAGACGAAGGACTGAAGCTTTCTTT. This sequence encodes CASSFYRRRTEAFF.

V gene TRBV7-9 combines with J gene TRBJ2-5, with D perhaps matching TRBD2 (6 bases). Trimming left V 0 bases short and J 2 bases short, with 10 bases between. The CDR3 sequence is 15 residues long. Germline lookup yields CDR1 SEHNR and CDR2 FQNEAQ (reference sequence). The CDR3 nucleotides read TGTGCCAGCAGCTTAGCGGGGGGAGGACAAGAGACCCAGTACTTC. This translates into CASSLAGGGQETQYF.

The table lists this clone with a few counts. This chain joins TRBV9 and TRBJ2-6; D perhaps matches TRBD1 (5 bases). CDR1 is SGDLS, CDR2 YYNGEE, per germline. V lost 2 bases to trimming and J lost 4 bases, with 22 bases between them. The CDR3 has 19 residues. The CDR3 region has the DNA TGTGCCAGCAGCGTTTGGCAGGGTCGGTCAAGTGCCGGGGCCAACGTCCTGACTTTC. It specifies CASSVWQGRSSAGANVLTF.

The chain combines TRBV5-1 with TRBJ2-1; D remains unclear. This CDR3 is built from 14 residues. Trimming shortened V by 0 bases and J by 5 bases, and 9 bases separated the two germline ends. Germline loops: CDR1 SGHRS, CDR2 YFSETQ. The CDR3 coding sequence is TGCGCCAGCAGCTTGGGAGAAGCTGACAATGAGCAGTTCTTC. This gives the protein CASSLGEADNEQFF.

The rearrangement uses TRBV7-9 and TRBJ1-3; D not resolved. Trimming stripped 5 bases from V and 6 bases from J, with 11 bases between. Looked up from germline, CDR1 is SEHNR and CDR2 is FQNEAQ (reference sequence). CDR3 length: 13 amino acids. CDR3 region: CASSLGAENTIYF. DNA for the CDR3: TGTGCCAGCAGCCTCGGAGCAGAAAACACCATATATTTT.

CDR3 residues: CASSIPGQGNYGYTF. CDR3 in DNA: TGTGCCAGCAGTATTCCGGGACAGGGAAACTATGGCTACACCTTC. The rearrangement links TRBV28 to TRBJ1-2, with TRBD1 matching over 9 bases. Germline CDR1 MDHEN, CDR2 SYDVKM. The CDR3 has 15 amino acids. V lost 5 bases and J lost 2; bases outside the gene matches: 6.

The chain combines TRBV7-2 with TRBJ1-3; tentative D call: TRBD1 (6 bases). From germline, CDR1 is SGHTA and CDR2 FQGNSA. The V gene lost 9 bases and the J gene lost 4 bases, with 13 bases spanning the gap. The CDR3 is 13 amino acids. DNA of the CDR3: TGTGCCAGTTCGACAGGATTAGGAAACACCATATATTTT. It specifies CASSTGLGNTIYF.